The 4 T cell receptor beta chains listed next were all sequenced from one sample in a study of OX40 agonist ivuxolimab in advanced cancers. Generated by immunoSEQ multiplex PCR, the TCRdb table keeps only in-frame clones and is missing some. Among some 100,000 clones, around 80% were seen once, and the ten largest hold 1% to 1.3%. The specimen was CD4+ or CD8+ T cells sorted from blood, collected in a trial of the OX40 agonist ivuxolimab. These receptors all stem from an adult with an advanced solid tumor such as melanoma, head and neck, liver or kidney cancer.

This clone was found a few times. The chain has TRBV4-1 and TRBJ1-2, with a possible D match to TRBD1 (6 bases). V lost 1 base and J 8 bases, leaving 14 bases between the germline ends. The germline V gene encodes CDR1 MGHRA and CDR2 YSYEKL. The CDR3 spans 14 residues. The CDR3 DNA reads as TGCGCCAGCAGCCAAGGACGACAGGACGGGGGCTACACCTTC. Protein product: CASSQGRQDGGYTF.

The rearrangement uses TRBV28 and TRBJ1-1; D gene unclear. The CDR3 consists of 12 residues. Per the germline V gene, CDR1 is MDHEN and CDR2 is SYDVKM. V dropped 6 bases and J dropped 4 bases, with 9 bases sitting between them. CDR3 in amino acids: CASSVVGTEAFF. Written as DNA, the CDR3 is TGTGCCAGCAGCGTGGTGGGCACTGAAGCTTTCTTT.

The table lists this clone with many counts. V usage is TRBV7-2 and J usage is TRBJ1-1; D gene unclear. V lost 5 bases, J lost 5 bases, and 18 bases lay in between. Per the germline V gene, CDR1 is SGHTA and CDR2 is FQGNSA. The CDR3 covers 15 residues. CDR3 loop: CASSIQTVSATEAFF. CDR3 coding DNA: TGTGCCAGCAGCATCCAAACGGTCTCAGCTACTGAAGCTTTCTTT.

CDR3 amino acids: CASNSRTSGQETQYF. The CDR3 DNA reads as TGTGCCAGCAATTCCCGGACTAGCGGCCAAGAGACCCAGTACTTC. The rearrangement links TRBV2 to TRBJ2-5; 10 nucleotides align to TRBD2. In germline, CDR1 is SNHLY, CDR2 FYNNEI. The CDR3 spans 15 residues. V trimming: 7 bases; J trimming: 1 base; junction bases outside the gene matches: 6.